This is a list of T cell receptor beta chains from one sample in a study of cytomegalovirus exposure and HLA in healthy donors. The data were produced by immunoSEQ multiplex PCR, yet TCRdb's version contains in-frame clones alone and is incomplete. The table lists 90,000 to 150,000 clones, around 76% of them singletons. The specimen sequenced was PBMCs. These receptors all come from a man aged 45-60 years in good health and CMV-seropositive. CDR3s include the opening cysteine and the closing phenylalanine or tryptophan. A D gene is named only where the DNA matches it firmly. The size of a clone is reported for some rows only, either as once, few or many, or as a class for expanded clones.

TRBJ2-7 - TRBV18 - TGTGCCAGCTCAGACTCAGGGGATTACGAGCAGTACTTC CASSDSGDYEQYF
TRBJ2-5 TRBD2 TRBV2 - TGTGCCAGCAGGAAATTTACTAGCGGGGGGGCCGAAGAGACCCAGTACTTC CASRKFTSGGAEETQYF
TRBJ2-4 - TRBV5-6 - TGTGCCAGCAGCTTAGCGGTATCAGGGGCAGCCAAAAACATTCAGTACTTC CASSLAVSGAAKNIQYF
TRBJ1-5 - TRBV2 - TGTGCCAGCAAGAAGGGGCAAGAGTATAGCAATCAGCCCCAGCATTTT CASKKGQEYSNQPQHF
TRBJ2-2 - TRBV5-1 - TGCGCCAGCAGCTTGGTGGGGGCCCCCACCGGGGAGCTGTTTTTT CASSLVGAPTGELFF
TRBJ2-7 TRBD2 TRBV6-5 - TGTGCCAGCAGTTACTCAGCGGGAATGGGCTACGAGCAGTACTTC CASSYSAGMGYEQYF
TRBJ2-7 - TRBV7-2 - TGTGCCAGCAGCTTAGCGTCCGGTGCCTCCTACGAGCAGTACTTC CASSLASGASYEQYF
TRBJ1-1 TRBD1 TRBV6-4 medium-sized TGTGCCAGCAGTTACCGGACAGGGGATACTGAAGCTTTCTTT CASSYRTGDTEAFF
TRBJ1-5 TRBD1 TRBV19 - TGTGCCAGTAGTCCACAGGGGGCTAAGCAGCCCCAGCATTTT CASSPQGAKQPQHF
TRBJ2-2 TRBD2 TRBV29-1 - TGCAGCTTTGAGCGGGAGGCCCACACCGGGGAGCTGTTTTTT CSFEREAHTGELFF
TRBJ2-5 - TRBV5-4 few TGTGCCAGCGCCATCGCAGGGCTAGAGACCCAGTACTTC CASAIAGLETQYF
TRBJ2-7 - TRBV4-2 once TGTGCCAGCAGCCAAGATATTAGACTTCAAACATTGTCCGAGCAGTACTTC CASSQDIRLQTLSEQYF
TRBJ1-2 - TRBV10-2 - TGCGCCAGCAGTGAGTCCGGGACTAACTATGTCTACACCTTC CASSESGTNYVYTF
TRBJ2-7 TRBD1 TRBV5-1 - TGCGCCAGCAGCTTGGATGGGACAGGGGTTTCTGGCGCCTTCGAGCAGTACTTC CASSLDGTGVSGAFEQYF
TRBJ2-1 - TRBV5-1 - TGCGCCAGCAGCCCAAGGACTGGCCTCACTGAGCAGTTCTTC CASSPRTGLTEQFF
TRBJ2-1 TRBD2 TRBV7-9 - TGTGCCAGCAGCCTTCGGACTAGCGGGAGGAATGAGCAGTTCTTC CASSLRTSGRNEQFF
TRBJ2-1 TRBD1 TRBV6-1 - TGTGCCAGCAGTCCCAGGGGGCATGAGCAGTTCTTC CASSPRGHEQFF
TRBJ2-7 - TRBV5-1 - TGCGCCAGCAGCTTGGACAGGGTCGTGGGTTACGAGCAGTACTTC CASSLDRVVGYEQYF
TRBJ1-2 - TRBV6-5 once TGTGCCAGCAGTGTAGGAGGGGTTGACTATGGCTACACCTTC CASSVGGVDYGYTF
TRBJ1-3 - TRBV5-1 - TGCGCCAGCAGCTTGGTGGCAGGGGCTGGAAACACCATATATTTT CASSLVAGAGNTIYF
TRBJ2-5 TRBD2 TRBV7-2 - TGTGCCAGCAGCTTGGGGACTAGTACAGAGACCCAGTACTTC CASSLGTSTETQYF
TRBJ1-2 TRBD1 TRBV28 - TGTGCCAGCAGTTTAGGGACAGGGGTCTATGGCTACACCTTC CASSLGTGVYGYTF
TRBJ2-3 TRBD1 TRBV5-6 - TGTGCCAGCAGCTTTAGACAGGGGCAGGGAGATACGCAGTATTTT CASSFRQGQGDTQYF
TRBJ1-3 TRBD1 TRBV28 - TGTGCCAGCAGTCCCAGGACAGGGGGGTCTGGAAACACCATATATTTT CASSPRTGGSGNTIYF
TRBJ1-2 - TRBV6-6 - TGTGCCAGCAGTTACCCTGACATCAACTATGGCTACACCTTC CASSYPDINYGYTF
TRBJ1-1 TRBD1 TRBV18 once TGTGCCAGCTCACCAAGGACAGGGGTTCGAAGCACTGAAGCTTTCTTT CASSPRTGVRSTEAFF
TRBJ2-7 - TRBV5-4 few TGTGCTGCGCAGGCCTCCTCGTCCTACGAGCAGTACTTC CAAQASSSYEQYF
TRBJ1-1 TRBD1 TRBV6-5 - TGTGCCAGCACTCCGATGGGACAGAGATACACTGAAGCTTTCTTT CASTPMGQRYTEAFF
TRBJ1-5 - TRBV18 - TGTGCCAGCTCACCGGAAGGGGTGTATCAGCCCCAGCATTTT CASSPEGVYQPQHF
TRBJ2-1 TRBD1 TRBV11-3 - TGTGCCAGCAGCACCCCGGGACAGCCCAACAATGAGCAGTTCTTC CASSTPGQPNNEQFF
TRBJ1-4 TRBD1 TRBV2 - TGTGCCAGCAGATCCGGGACAGGAGAAAAACTGTTTTTT CASRSGTGEKLFF
TRBJ2-5 TRBD2 TRBV4-3 - TGCGCCAGCAGCCAAGAGCGGGGGGGCCAAGAGACCCAGTACTTC CASSQERGGQETQYF
TRBJ1-1 TRBD1 TRBV2 few TGTGCCAGCAGAGGGACAGGGGGCGGCACTGAAGCTTTCTTT CASRGTGGGTEAFF
TRBJ1-4 - TRBV7-6 few TGTGCCAGCAGCCCCGGAGGCTGGAGGGAAAAACTGTTTTTT CASSPGGWREKLFF
TRBJ1-1 TRBD1 TRBV9 - TGTGCCAGCAGCGTTAGGACAGGAGATGAAGCTTTCTTT CASSVRTGDEAFF
TRBJ1-6 TRBD1 TRBV11-2 - TGTGCCAGCACAATACGACAGGGATCGAATAATTCACCCCTCCACTTT CASTIRQGSNNSPLHF
TRBJ1-1 - TRBV14 - TGTGCCAGCAGCCAAGTTGCAGGGGTGGTCACTGAAGCTTTCTTT CASSQVAGVVTEAFF
TRBJ1-1 - TRBV4-1 - TGCGCCAGCAGCCAAGCGGTGTCATTGAACACTGAAGCTTTCTTT CASSQAVSLNTEAFF
TRBJ2-7 TRBD2 TRBV28 - TGTGCCAGCAATGAAGGGGACTACTCCTACGAGCAGTACTTC CASNEGDYSYEQYF
TRBJ2-7 - TRBV11-3 - TGTGCCAGCTCCCGGACTCCCCTCTACGAGCAGTACTTC CASSRTPLYEQYF
TRBJ2-7 TRBD2 TRBV19 many TGTGCCAGTAAGGTCTACGTTAGCGGGAGTTACGAGCAGTACTTC CASKVYVSGSYEQYF
TRBJ2-7 - TRBV19 - TGTGCCAGTAGTATGAAACGGTTAGTCTACGAGCAGTACTTC CASSMKRLVYEQYF
TRBJ2-5 TRBD1 TRBV5-4 few TGTGCCAGCAGCCCCCGACAGGGCCGTTGGGAGACCCAGTACTTC CASSPRQGRWETQYF
TRBJ2-7 TRBD1 TRBV7-9 - TGTGCCAGCAGCTCCGACAGGGGAGGCCCTTACGAGCAGTACTTC CASSSDRGGPYEQYF
TRBJ2-5 TRBD1 TRBV28 - TGTGCCAGCAACCCCATCCCAGGGGGTAGAGAGACCCAGTACTTC CASNPIPGGRETQYF
TRBJ2-3 - TRBV19 - TGTGCCAGTAGTATAGATCCGGGAGATACGCAGTATTTT CASSIDPGDTQYF
TRBJ1-1 - TRBV29-1 - TGCAGCGTTGAGGCAGGGAACACTGAAGCTTTCTTT CSVEAGNTEAFF
TRBJ1-1 - TRBV12-5 - TGTGCTAGTGGTTTGCCCGTGAGGGACACTGAAGCTTTCTTT CASGLPVRDTEAFF